This T cell receptor (beta chain) derives from a study of T cells in Graves' hyperthyroidism and ophthalmopathy. Researchers amplified the TCR beta CDR3 regions from RNA transcripts. RT-PCR in the first round (using the HTBI primer set) targeted the TCR CDR3. TCRdb reprocessed the multiplex PCR reads with MiXCR, giving one entry per CDR3 protein. The sample holds about 210,000 distinct CDR3 sequences, 17% seen once. On the basis of clinical symptoms, serum thyroxine and TRAb, thyroid ultrasound and orbital computed tomography, diagnoses were made. CDR1 and CDR2 from the germline V gene are LNHDA and SQIVND (reference sequence). The CDR3 covers 14 residues. V lost 1 base to trimming and J lost 2 bases, with 3 bases between them.

The sequence came from a man in his forties or fifties with Graves' hyperthyroidism. The sequencing sample was made of blood. The chain links TRBV19 to TRBJ2-6; no definite D call. For the CDR3, the DNA is TGTGCCAGTAGTATAGGTGCTGGGGCCAACGTCCTGACTTTC. This sequence encodes CASSIGAGANVLTF.